The entry that follows covers one T cell receptor (beta chain) sequence. Antigen specificity is unknown. Prepared TCR beta cDNA libraries contained unique molecular identifiers. A single record per CDR3 protein comes from TCRdb applying MiXCR to the PCR reads. The table has under 900,000 distinct CDR3 sequences, 53% seen once. This record comes from a study of post-analysis software for immune sequencing data. Whole-study results and caveats: The five TRBV segments detected at higher frequency in patients than in controls included TRBV5-6, TRBV5-1 and TRBV20-1.

Between the trimmed V and J ends, which lost 1 base and 8 bases, there was a span of 14 bases. The CDR3 is 14 residues long. In germline, CDR1 is SGHAT, CDR2 FQDESV (reference sequence). This chain uses TRBV11-1 with TRBJ1-2; D is unclear. The sequencing sample was made of blood. This sequence was found in a girl between 10 and 17 years old with multiple sclerosis. DNA for the CDR3: TGTGCCAGCAGCTTAGGTGCGGGGTCCGGCGGCTACACCTTC. It codes for CASSLGAGSGGYTF.